The TCR beta chain described here comes from a study of T-cell reconstitution after alpha-beta-depleted transplantation in children. This CDR3 has 11 amino acids. The germline V gene encodes CDR1 SGHRS and CDR2 YFSETQ. The V end was cut by 2 bases, the J end by 10 bases, with 7 bases between. Unique molecular identifiers tagged the TCRbeta library. TCRdb re-called the PCR reads through MiXCR, storing one row per CDR3 protein. The sample consists of roughly 300,000 distinct CDR3 sequences, around 9.6% of them appearing once. This clonotype occurred a few times. The J gene is TRBJ2-1, the V gene TRBV5-1; the D is unclear. Sequenced here: PBMCs from the stem cell graft donor, sampled from the stem cell graft. The origin of this receptor is a human donor who donated a stem cell graft to a child with SCID. The CDR3 DNA is TGCGCCAGCAGCTTAAAGGGAGAGCAGTTCTTC. It is translated as CASSLKGEQFF.